The 7 T cell receptor beta chains given below trace back to one sample, sequenced in a study of blood T cell repertoires in COVID-19. Using immunoSEQ multiplex PCR, the repertoire was profiled, and TCRdb retains in-frame clones only, with some absent. Of tens of thousands of clones listed, less than 95% are singletons. The source material was peripheral blood. The receptors were sampled from a human donor with active COVID-19. The donor label of this sample is uncertain.

The rearrangement links TRBV27 to TRBJ1-1; D is perhaps TRBD1 (5 bases). V lost 6 bases, J lost 0 bases, and 14 bases lay in between. The CDR3 covers 15 residues. Germline lookup yields CDR1 MNHEY and CDR2 SMNVEV (reference sequence). CDR3: CASSPWGGMNTEAFF. The CDR3 DNA follows: TGTGCCAGCAGCCCCTGGGGGGGGATGAACACTGAAGCTTTCTTT.

This clone was picked up a small number of times. The rearrangement joins TRBV4-1 to TRBJ2-7; 7 bases fit TRBD1. CDR1 and CDR2 from the germline V gene are MGHRA and YSYEKL. J gave up 4 bases and V 1 base, and 4 bases lay outside the gene matches. The CDR3 loop spans 14 amino acids. The CDR3 sequence is CASSQGQGIYEQYF. CDR3 DNA: TGCGCCAGCAGCCAAGGACAGGGTATATACGAGCAGTACTTC.

The V call is TRBV20-1, the J call TRBJ1-1; D remains ambiguous. With 7 bases removed from V and 5 bases from J, the gap between germline ends came to 11 bases. Germline V lookup: CDR1 DFQATT, CDR2 SNEGSKA (reference sequence). CDR3 length equals 11 residues. The CDR3 DNA is TGCAGTGTGGGGAGCGTTACTGAAGCTTTCTTT. This translates into CSVGSVTEAFF.

The chain employs TRBV4-1 and TRBJ1-2; D gene uncertain. From germline, CDR1 is MGHRA and CDR2 YSYEKL. The CDR3 has 15 amino acids. V lost 0 bases, J lost 0 bases, and 8 bases lay in between. CDR3 sequence reads: CASSQDLAANYGYTF. Written as DNA, the CDR3 is TGCGCCAGCAGCCAAGATCTGGCGGCTAACTATGGCTACACCTTC.

The genes are TRBV4-1 and TRBJ1-1; 7 nucleotides align to TRBD1. The CDR3 has 15 residues. Germline trimming cut 0 bases from V and 3 bases from J; bases unmatched to any gene: 4. Per germline, CDR1 MGHRA and CDR2 YSYEKL. CDR3 loop: CASSQEAQGDTEAFF. The CDR3 coding sequence is TGCGCCAGCAGCCAAGAGGCCCAGGGGGACACTGAAGCTTTCTTT.

The J gene is TRBJ1-5, the V gene TRBV6-2 or TRBV6-3; 8 bases fit TRBD1. The germline gives CDR1 MNHEY, CDR2 SVGEGT. The CDR3 is made up of 15 amino acids. The V gene end was trimmed by 0 bases and the J gene end by 4 bases; junction bases not matched to a gene: 2. In DNA form, the CDR3 reads TGTGCCAGCAGTTACTCACGACAGGGGAATCAGCCCCAGCATTTT. It translates to CASSYSRQGNQPQHF.

The V and J genes are TRBV7-9 and TRBJ2-3; 9 nucleotides agree with TRBD1. Unmatched junction bases numbered 9, after V lost 4 bases and J lost 4 bases. CDR3 length equals 16 residues. Looked up from germline, CDR1 is SEHNR and CDR2 is FQNEAQ (reference sequence). Here the CDR3 reads CASSYTGTGLPDTQYF. Written as DNA, the CDR3 is TGTGCCAGCAGCTATACCGGGACAGGGCTTCCAGATACGCAGTATTTT.